The 28 T cell receptor beta chains listed next were all sequenced from one sample in a study of T cells in Graves' hyperthyroidism and ophthalmopathy. Amplification of TCR beta CDR3 regions was performed using RNA transcripts as template. The TCR CDR3 first-round RT-PCR relied on the HTBI primer set. TCRdb used MiXCR to reprocess the multiplex PCR reads, holding one entry per CDR3 protein. The table has about 690,000 distinct CDR3 sequences, around a sixth seen once; the top ten hold around a sixth. The material sequenced was blood. These receptors were collected from a man aged 50-60 years with Graves' hyperthyroidism.

This clonotype was counted between two and nine times. V gene TRBV12-5 combines with J gene TRBJ2-1, with D perhaps given as TRBD1 or TRBD2 (5 bases each). Germline V lookup: CDR1 LGHNT, CDR2 FRNRAP. Trimming stripped 7 bases from V and 14 bases from J, with 12 bases between. The length of the CDR3 is 10 residues. Here the CDR3 reads CASVSGTEFF. As DNA, the CDR3 is TGTGCTAGTGTCTCCGGGACGGAGTTCTTC.

This clonotype was seen a few times. The chain uses TRBV28 and TRBJ2-3, with 7 nucleotides matching TRBD2. The V gene end was trimmed by 6 bases and the J gene end by 3 bases; junction bases not matched to a gene: 12. In germline, CDR1 is MDHEN, CDR2 SYDVKM. The CDR3 sequence is 16 residues long. The CDR3 sequence: CASRAGGGDSTDTQYF. The CDR3 region has the DNA TGTGCCAGCAGAGCTGGGGGGGGAGATAGTACAGATACGCAGTATTTT.

The chain recombines TRBV19 with TRBJ1-2; D uncertain. V dropped 6 bases and J dropped 4 bases, with 15 bases sitting between them. The CDR3 is 14 amino acids. CDR1 and CDR2 from the germline V gene are LNHDA and SQIVND (reference sequence). The chain's CDR3 is CASSRVGVGYGYTF. Here the CDR3 DNA reads TGTGCCAGTAGCCGCGTTGGGGTTGGCTATGGCTACACCTTC.

The gene calls are TRBV28 and TRBJ2-3; 7 bases agree with TRBD1. V trimming: 3 bases; J trimming: 4 bases; junction bases outside the gene matches: 7. The CDR3 runs 15 residues. Germline loops: CDR1 MDHEN, CDR2 SYDVKM. CDR3 in DNA: TGTGCCAGCAGTTTTGAACAGGGGTCCGCAGATACGCAGTATTTT. It is translated as CASSFEQGSADTQYF.

This clonotype occurred many times. In nucleotides, the CDR3 is TGTGCCAGCAGCTTCTTTAACGGACAGGGGGACGCCGCCACCGGGGAGCTGTTTTTT. Protein: CASSFFNGQGDAATGELFF. The chain links TRBV11-3 to TRBJ2-2, with 10 nucleotides matching TRBD1. The V gene's germline CDR1 is SGHNT and CDR2 YENEEA. The ends lost 3 bases at V and 4 bases at J; junction bases unmatched: 14. The CDR3 loop spans 19 amino acids.

The chain employs TRBV11-2 and TRBJ1-1, with D uncertain. Trimming stripped 1 base from V and 5 bases from J, with 11 bases between. Germline CDR1 reads SGHAT; CDR2 reads FQNNGV. CDR3 length: 14 residues. The chain's CDR3 is CASSLGSVKTEAFF. Written as DNA, the CDR3 is TGTGCCAGCAGCTTAGGTTCGGTTAAGACTGAAGCTTTCTTT.

This clonotype was seen only a few times. Here the CDR3 reads CASGVTTGGDQPQHF. CDR3 coding DNA: TGCGCCAGCGGAGTAACGACAGGGGGCGATCAGCCCCAGCATTTT. The J gene is TRBJ1-5, the V gene TRBV5-1; the match to TRBD1 covers 10 bases. Germline V gene sequence: CDR1 SGHRS, CDR2 YFSETQ. The ends lost 7 bases at V and 5 bases at J; junction bases unmatched: 9. The CDR3 runs to 15 residues.

Many counts were recorded for this clonotype. The chain recombines TRBV7-9 with TRBJ2-5, with 9 bases lining up with TRBD1. Trimming removed 5 bases from V and 5 bases from J; junction bases left unmatched: 9. The CDR3 extends over 15 amino acids. Germline-derived CDR1 and CDR2 are SEHNR and FQNEAQ (reference sequence). In DNA form, the CDR3 reads TGTGCCAGCAGCATCTGGGGACAGGGCCGTGAGACCCAGTACTTC. Its translation is CASSIWGQGRETQYF.

This clonotype was seen once. A read error is possible here, since a much larger clone lies one base away. The genes are TRBV7-9 and TRBJ2-3, with 14 bases identical to TRBD2. CDR1 is SEHNR and CDR2 is FQNEAQ in the germline V gene (reference sequence). The CDR3 runs 19 residues. The CDR3 sequence is CASSSGTGTSGRATDTQCF. CDR3 DNA: TGTGCCAGCAGTTCGGGGACCGGGACTAGCGGGAGAGCCACAGATACGCAGTGTTTT.

This clonotype has at least ten counts. The rearrangement joins TRBV2 to TRBJ2-1, with 14 bases matching TRBD2. Losses at the gene ends were 3 bases for V and 10 bases for J; bases not matched to a gene: 11. Germline V gives CDR1 SNHLY, CDR2 FYNNEI. There are 17 residues in the CDR3. Here the CDR3 DNA reads TGTGCCAGCAGTGATGAGGTGTTCGGGACTAGCGGGAGCGAGCAGTTCTTC. Its protein product is CASSDEVFGTSGSEQFF.

In this sample, this clonotype turned up many times. The chain combines TRBV5-1 with TRBJ1-2; possible D gene TRBD1, 6 bases. Germline-derived CDR1 and CDR2 are SGHRS and YFSETQ. The CDR3 is 13 residues long. Trimming cost V 5 bases and J 2 bases, with 10 bases left between them. The CDR3 reads CASRADSNYGYTF. The CDR3 bases are TGCGCCAGCAGGGCGGACAGCAACTATGGCTACACCTTC.

V gene TRBV5-5 combines with J gene TRBJ1-5, with D unclear. CDR3 length: 15 residues. The V end was cut by 3 bases, the J end by 6 bases, with 16 bases between. From germline, CDR1 is SGHKS and CDR2 YYEKEE (reference sequence). CDR3 sequence (DNA): TGTGCCAGCAGCTGGGTGGATAATCCGGGTCAGCCCCAGCATTTT. This translates into CASSWVDNPGQPQHF.

This clonotype was picked up many times. This may be a read error, as it is one base from a much larger clone. The gene calls are TRBV2 and TRBJ2-7; D gene ambiguous. The CDR3 is 13 amino acids. The germline V gene has CDR1 SNHLY and CDR2 FYNNEI. CDR3 residues: CANSDPERYEQYF. The DNA of the CDR3 is TGTGCCAACAGTGACCCAGAGAGGTACGAGCAGTACTTC.

V and J are TRBV4-1 and TRBJ2-2; D perhaps matches TRBD1 (6 bases). V was trimmed by 4 bases and J by 0 bases, leaving 15 bases between them. Per germline, CDR1 MGHRA and CDR2 YSYEKL. This CDR3 is 17 amino acids long. The CDR3 reads CASSLFLQGANTGELFF. CDR3 nucleotide sequence: TGCGCCAGCAGCCTATTCTTACAGGGAGCGAACACCGGGGAGCTGTTTTTT.

The table lists this clonotype with many counts. V usage is TRBV2 and J usage is TRBJ1-6; D gene uncertain. V was cut by 5 bases and J by 7 bases, with 6 bases left in between. The germline gives CDR1 SNHLY, CDR2 FYNNEI. The CDR3 is made up of 12 amino acids. As DNA, the CDR3 is TGTGCCAGCAGTCCGGGGAATTCACCCCTCCACTTT. Translated, it gives CASSPGNSPLHF.

As to this clonotype: A much larger clone lies a single base off, so this may be a read error. This rearrangement joins TRBV9 to TRBJ2-1, with 14 bases identical to TRBD2. The junction had 6 bases not matched to a gene; V was cut back by 3 bases and J by 7 bases. CDR3 length equals 16 residues. Per germline, CDR1 SGDLS and CDR2 YYNGEE. CDR3 in amino acids: CASSETGTSGRNEQFF. The CDR3 DNA reads as TGTGCCAGCAGCGAAACCGGGACTAGCGGGAGAAATGAGCAGTTCTTC.

This clonotype was detected a few times. This sequence joins TRBV11-2 and TRBJ2-3, with TRBD1 identical over 10 bases. The CDR3 runs 17 residues. The ends lost 1 base at V and 9 bases at J; junction bases unmatched: 13. Per the germline V gene, CDR1 is SGHAT and CDR2 is FQNNGV. CDR3 coding DNA: TGTGCCAGCAGCTTAGTGGGTTCCGGGACAGGGGTCAGCACGCAGTATTTT. Its protein product is CASSLVGSGTGVSTQYF.

This clonotype was seen more than once but under ten times. CDR3 amino acids: CASSPEAVIPSYEQYF. The DNA for the CDR3 is TGTGCCAGTAGTCCCGAGGCGGTGATTCCCTCCTACGAGCAGTACTTC. This rearrangement joins TRBV19 to TRBJ2-7; D unclear. Between the trimmed V and J ends, which lost 5 bases and 0 bases, there was a span of 17 bases. CDR1 and CDR2 (germline): LNHDA, SQIVND (reference sequence). This CDR3 is built from 16 residues.

This clonotype was detected many times. This rearrangement joins TRBV28 to TRBJ2-7; D gene uncertain. This CDR3 is 16 amino acids long. CDR1 MDHEN and CDR2 SYDVKM come from the germline V gene. Trimming took 3 bases from V and 2 from J, leaving 17 bases between them. CDR3 nucleotide sequence: TGTGCCAGCAGTTTCCCCCCCGGCAGAGTTACCTACGAGCAGTACTTC. This gives the protein CASSFPPGRVTYEQYF.

This clonotype was observed at least ten times. This rearrangement joins TRBV7-6 to TRBJ2-5, with D hard to call. CDR1 SGHVS and CDR2 FNYEAQ come from the germline V gene. This CDR3 is 12 amino acids long. V was trimmed by 5 bases and J by 2 bases, leaving 6 bases between them. The chain's CDR3 is CASSDRQETQYF. In nucleotides, the CDR3 is TGTGCCAGCAGCGATCGACAAGAGACCCAGTACTTC.

J is TRBJ2-7 and V is TRBV12-3 or TRBV12-4; D is unresolved. V shed 2 bases and J shed 12 bases, with 11 bases lying between them. This CDR3 comprises 11 residues. CDR3 loop: CASSLNQLRYF. CDR3 bases: TGTGCCAGCAGTTTAAATCAACTGCGGTACTTC.

A few counts support this clonotype. The chain carries TRBV20-1 and TRBJ2-1, with D hard to call. V lost 0 bases and J 9 bases, leaving 12 bases between the germline ends. The CDR3 runs 13 residues. CDR1 is DFQATT and CDR2 is SNEGSKA in the germline V gene (reference sequence). CDR3 nucleotides: TGCAGTGCTAGAGAGCCCCCGGCCGGTGAGCAGTTCTTC. It translates to CSAREPPAGEQFF.

The sample holds many counts of this clonotype. The rearrangement joins TRBV11-2 to TRBJ2-5; D remains unclear. Germline V lookup: CDR1 SGHAT, CDR2 FQNNGV. The CDR3 spans 13 residues. Trimming took 2 bases from V and 5 from J, leaving 9 bases between them. This chain's CDR3 is CASSLILFETQYF. DNA of the CDR3: TGTGCCAGCAGCTTAATTCTTTTCGAGACCCAGTACTTC.

This clonotype has a count of ten or more. The V gene is TRBV28, the J gene TRBJ2-6, with a tentative D call TRBD1 (6 bases). Deletions cut 4 bases from V and 2 bases from J, with 12 bases between. CDR3 length equals 16 residues. CDR1 and CDR2 from the germline V gene are MDHEN and SYDVKM. In nucleotides, the CDR3 is TGTGCCAGCAGTTCTGGACAGCTGGCTGGGGCCAACGTCCTGACTTTC. Its protein product is CASSSGQLAGANVLTF.

Concerning this clonotype itself: The CDR3 end shows no conserved phenylalanine or tryptophan, and so a read error is likely. The gene calls are TRBV6-2 or TRBV6-3 and TRBJ2-1; unclear D gene. V gave up 8 bases and J gave up 4 bases, with 15 bases separating them. The V gene's germline CDR1 is MNHEY and CDR2 SVGEGT. This CDR3 is built from 14 residues. For the CDR3, the DNA is TGTGCCAGCGGGATGGCTAGGTTTTACAATGAGCAGTTCTCC. It codes for CASGMARFYNEQFS.

This clonotype appeared many times. This sequence joins TRBV11-2 and TRBJ2-7; no firm D call. Between the trimmed V and J ends, which lost 5 bases and 0 bases, there was a span of 11 bases. Germline CDR1 and CDR2: SGHAT and FQNNGV. The CDR3 loop spans 14 amino acids. CDR3 loop: CASSVLVSSYEQYF. The CDR3 nucleotides are TGTGCCAGCAGCGTACTTGTGAGCTCCTACGAGCAGTACTTC.

Only one count was recorded for this clonotype. The chain joins TRBV28 to TRBJ2-2; D tentatively reads TRBD1 or TRBD2 (6 bases each). Looked up from germline, CDR1 is MDHEN and CDR2 is SYDVKM. Trimming stripped 1 base from V and 4 bases from J, with 10 bases between. This CDR3 contains 15 residues. The CDR3 region is CASSLLGGRTGELFF. The CDR3 DNA sequence: TGTGCCAGCAGTTTATTGGGGGGCCGCACCGGGGAGCTGTTTTTT.

Of note for this clonotype: One junction end disagrees with the germline gene, perhaps due to a read error. This chain connects TRBV7-2 to TRBJ2-2; 7 bases are a match to TRBD2. The germline V gene has CDR1 SGHTA and CDR2 FQGNSA. The CDR3 sequence is 16 residues long. The CDR3 sequence: CASSLGYGRHTGELLF. Here the CDR3 DNA reads TGTGCCAGCAGCTTAGGTTACGGGAGGCACACCGGGGAGCTGCTTTTT.